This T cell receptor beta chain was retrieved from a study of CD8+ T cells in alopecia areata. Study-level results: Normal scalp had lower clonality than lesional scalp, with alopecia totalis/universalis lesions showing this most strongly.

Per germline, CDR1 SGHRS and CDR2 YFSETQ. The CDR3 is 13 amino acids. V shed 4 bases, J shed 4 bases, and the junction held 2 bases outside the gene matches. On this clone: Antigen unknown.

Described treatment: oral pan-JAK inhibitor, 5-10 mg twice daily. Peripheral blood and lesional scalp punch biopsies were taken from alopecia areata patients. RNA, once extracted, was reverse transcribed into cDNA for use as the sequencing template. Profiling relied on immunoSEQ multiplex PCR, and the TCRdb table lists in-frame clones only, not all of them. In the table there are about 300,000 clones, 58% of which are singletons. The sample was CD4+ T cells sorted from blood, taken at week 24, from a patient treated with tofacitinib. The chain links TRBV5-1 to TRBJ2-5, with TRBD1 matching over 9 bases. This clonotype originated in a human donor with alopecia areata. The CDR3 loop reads CASSVDRGETQYF. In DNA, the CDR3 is TGCGCCAGCAGCGTGGACAGGGGAGAGACCCAGTACTTC.